The 15 T cell receptor beta chains reported below all come from one sample, sequenced in a study of blood T cell repertoires in COVID-19. Produced via immunoSEQ multiplex PCR; TCRdb's table is partial and in-frame only. Among 110,000 or so clones listed, 81% were seen once. Input material: peripheral blood. The receptors shown here come from a woman between 70 and 85 years old with acute or convalescent COVID-19.

The chain carries TRBV3-1 (or the pseudogene TRBV3-2) and TRBJ2-1; 8 bases are shared with TRBD2. The CDR3 covers 14 residues. Germline V gives CDR1 LGHDT, CDR2 YNNKEL (reference sequence). The V and J ends lost 6 bases and 5 bases, in that order; junction bases with no gene match: 6. CDR3 coding DNA: TGTGCCAGCAGAGAGAGTAGCGGGGACAATGAGCAGTTCTTC. Its protein product is CASRESSGDNEQFF.

This chain joins TRBV6-2 or TRBV6-3 and TRBJ2-7, with D possibly matching TRBD2 (6 bases). The V gene's germline CDR1 is MNHEY and CDR2 SVGEGT. Trimming removed 6 bases from V and 7 bases from J, with 22 bases in between. The CDR3 has 15 amino acids. The CDR3 spells CASSPSLIGRGEQYF. CDR3 bases: TGTGCCAGCAGCCCCTCCCTGATCGGGAGAGGGGAGCAGTACTTC.

This clone was seen just once. V and J are TRBV7-9 and TRBJ2-3; D remains ambiguous. CDR1 and CDR2 (germline): SEHNR, FQNEAQ (reference sequence). V was clipped by 6 bases and J by 6 bases, with 10 bases between them. The CDR3 is 12 residues long. CDR3 DNA: TGTGCCAGCAGTAGCCTTGGGGATACGCAGTATTTT. Encoded protein: CASSSLGDTQYF.

The chain carries TRBV7-3 and TRBJ1-2, with 8 bases fitting TRBD1. This CDR3 spans 13 amino acids. CDR1 is SGHTA, CDR2 FQGTGA, per germline. With 4 bases clipped from V and 8 bases from J, the junction kept 6 bases outside the gene matches. This chain's CDR3 is CASSSGQGGGYTF. The CDR3 DNA sequence: TGTGCCAGCAGCTCCGGACAGGGCGGAGGCTACACCTTC.

V and J are TRBV18 and TRBJ2-7; tentative D call: TRBD2 (7 bases). Trimming left V 0 bases short and J 1 base short, with 16 bases between. The CDR3 sequence is 17 residues long. The germline V gene has CDR1 KGHSH and CDR2 LQKENI. In DNA, the CDR3 is TGTGCCAGCTCACCACCTCCTAGGGGGGGGACGTCCTACGAGCAGTACTTC. Translation: CASSPPPRGGTSYEQYF.

This chain uses TRBV5-1 with TRBJ2-2; 8 nucleotides agree with TRBD1. The CDR3 spans 16 residues. Trimming cost V 0 bases and J 3 bases; bases outside gene matches: 4. Germline V CDR1 and CDR2: SGHRS, YFSETQ. CDR3 sequence: CASSLAGTGYTGELFF. For the CDR3, the DNA is TGCGCCAGCAGCTTGGCAGGGACAGGCTACACCGGGGAGCTGTTTTTT. Filled out from reference TRBV5-1 and TRBJ2-2, the complete variable domain reads KAGVTQTPRYLIKTRGQQVTLSCSPISGHRSVSWYQQTPGQGLQFLFEYFSETQRNKGNFPGRFSGRQFSNSRSEMNVSTLELGDSALYLCASSLAGTGYTGELFFGEGSRLTVL.

The rearrangement joins TRBV5-6 to TRBJ1-2, with D maybe TRBD1 (5 bases). This CDR3 has 12 residues. Between the trimmed V and J ends, which lost 2 bases and 6 bases, there was a span of 8 bases. The germline V gene encodes CDR1 SGHDT and CDR2 YYEEEE. Here the CDR3 reads CASSLRGHGYTF. The CDR3 DNA reads TGTGCCAGCAGCTTAAGGGGCCATGGCTACACCTTC.

The chain carries TRBV3-1 (or the pseudogene TRBV3-2) and TRBJ1-5; D unresolved. Germline values: CDR1 LGHDT, CDR2 YNNKEL (reference sequence). V lost 0 bases to trimming and J lost 0 bases, with 6 bases between them. This CDR3 is built from 15 residues. The DNA for the CDR3 is TGTGCCAGCAGCCAAGATTCTTATAGCAATCAGCCCCAGCATTTT. This codes for CASSQDSYSNQPQHF.

This chain links TRBV3-1 (or the pseudogene TRBV3-2) with TRBJ1-6; D may be TRBD1 (6 bases). V lost 7 bases, J lost 7 bases, and 17 bases lay in between. Germline V CDR1 and CDR2: LGHDT, YNNKEL (reference sequence). This CDR3 contains 15 residues. The CDR3 nucleotides are TGTGCCAGCACCGTCCGCCCAGGGGAGAATTCACCCCTCCACTTT. Its protein product is CASTVRPGENSPLHF.

The chain combines TRBV11-2 with TRBJ1-1; D is undetermined. Per the germline V gene, CDR1 is SGHAT and CDR2 is FQNNGV. The CDR3 has 13 residues. V gave up 5 bases and J gave up 1 base, with 8 bases separating them. DNA for the CDR3: TGTGCCAGCAGCCCCGTGAGGAACACTGAAGCTTTCTTT. Its protein is CASSPVRNTEAFF.

This chain links TRBV29-1 with TRBJ1-2; tentatively, D is TRBD1 (5 bases). CDR1 SQVTM and CDR2 ANQGSEA come from the germline V gene. Trimming shortened V by 4 bases and J by 5 bases, and 11 bases separated the two germline ends. CDR3 length: 12 amino acids. The CDR3 sequence: CSVVDTLYGYTF. The CDR3 nucleotides read TGCAGCGTTGTGGACACGCTTTATGGCTACACCTTC.

V and J are TRBV5-1 and TRBJ1-4, with D possibly matching TRBD1 (6 bases). The CDR3 spans 14 residues. CDR1 is SGHRS, CDR2 YFSETQ, per germline. The V end lost 0 bases, the J end lost 7 bases, and 10 bases lay between the germline ends. Here the CDR3 reads CASSLEGTSEKLFF. The DNA for the CDR3 is TGCGCCAGCAGCTTGGAAGGGACATCTGAAAAACTGTTTTTT. The complete variable domain, with remaining parts taken from reference TRBV5-1 and TRBJ1-4, reads KAGVTQTPRYLIKTRGQQVTLSCSPISGHRSVSWYQQTPGQGLQFLFEYFSETQRNKGNFPGRFSGRQFSNSRSEMNVSTLELGDSALYLCASSLEGTSEKLFFGSGTQLSVL.

This clone was detected only a few times. This rearrangement joins TRBV29-1 to TRBJ2-7; 8 positions agree with TRBD2. V shed 0 bases and J 2 bases; nucleotides not matched to a gene: 9. The germline gives CDR1 SQVTM, CDR2 ANQGSEA. The CDR3 is 16 residues long. The CDR3 sequence is CSVEDPHGRGTYEQYF. CDR3 in DNA: TGCAGCGTTGAAGATCCCCACGGGAGGGGCACCTACGAGCAGTACTTC.

This chain links TRBV11-2 with TRBJ1-2, with 9 bases matching TRBD1. Germline CDR1 is SGHAT and CDR2 is FQNNGV. V was pared by 6 bases and J by 0 bases, with 5 bases of the junction left unmatched. The CDR3 has 15 amino acids. The CDR3 here is CASSPGTGTNYGYTF. CDR3 nucleotides: TGTGCCAGCAGTCCGGGGACAGGGACTAACTATGGCTACACCTTC.

The rearrangement joins TRBV18 to TRBJ2-1, with D perhaps matching TRBD2 (5 bases). V gave up 1 base and J gave up 9 bases, with 13 bases separating them. Germline lookup yields CDR1 KGHSH and CDR2 LQKENI. CDR3 length: 14 amino acids. CDR3: CASSPRKLDGEQFF. The CDR3 DNA follows: TGTGCCAGCTCACCACGTAAACTAGACGGTGAGCAGTTCTTC.